Listed below are T cell receptor beta chains from one sample, sequenced in a study of control samples from healthy donors and cancer patients. Repertoires were generated with immunoSEQ multiplex PCR, while TCRdb's copy carries only in-frame clones and drops some. Among approximately 120,000 clones listed, around 87% were seen once. The sequencing input was blood. The receptor source for this set is a man aged 60 to 69 in good health. CDR3s include the opening cysteine and the closing phenylalanine or tryptophan. Each record gives: J gene, D gene, clone size, V gene, CDR3 protein, CDR3 DNA. A D gene is named only where the DNA matches it firmly. Rows may omit the clone size; those that give it use once, few, many or a size class.

j_gene: TRBJ2-4
d_gene: TRBD1
abundance: once
v_gene: TRBV24-1
CDR3aa: CATPEPGGKNIQYF
CDR3nt: TGTGCCACCCCGGAGCCAGGGGGCAAAAACATTCAGTACTTC

j_gene: TRBJ1-5
d_gene: .
abundance: .
v_gene: TRBV27
CDR3aa: CASSLAEYSNQPQHF
CDR3nt: TGTGCCAGCAGTTTAGCAGAGTATAGCAATCAGCCCCAGCATTTT

j_gene: TRBJ1-4
d_gene: .
abundance: .
v_gene: TRBV5-1
CDR3aa: CASSLGGRSNEKLFF
CDR3nt: TGCGCCAGCAGCTTGGGTGGCAGGAGTAATGAAAAACTGTTTTTT

j_gene: TRBJ1-4
d_gene: .
abundance: .
v_gene: TRBV10-3
CDR3aa: CAISESWDTNEKLFF
CDR3nt: TGTGCCATCAGTGAGTCGTGGGACACTAATGAAAAACTGTTTTTT

j_gene: TRBJ2-1
d_gene: TRBD2
abundance: .
v_gene: TRBV11-2
CDR3aa: CASSRSGGSNEQFF
CDR3nt: TGTGCCAGCAGCCGAAGCGGGGGGAGCAATGAGCAGTTCTTC

j_gene: TRBJ1-3
d_gene: .
abundance: .
v_gene: TRBV7-3
CDR3aa: CASSLSNSGNTIYF
CDR3nt: TGTGCCAGCAGCTTAAGCAATTCTGGAAACACCATATATTTT

j_gene: TRBJ1-6
d_gene: .
abundance: .
v_gene: TRBV28
CDR3aa: CASSMGHSNSPLHF
CDR3nt: TGTGCCAGCAGCATGGGACACTCGAATTCACCCCTCCACTTT

j_gene: TRBJ1-2
d_gene: .
abundance: few
v_gene: TRBV7-2
CDR3aa: CASSPPAGLSNYGYTF
CDR3nt: TGTGCCAGCAGCCCCCCCGCCGGGCTCTCCAACTATGGCTACACCTTC

j_gene: TRBJ1-2
d_gene: .
abundance: .
v_gene: TRBV30
CDR3aa: CAWSVGGGYTF
CDR3nt: TGTGCCTGGAGTGTAGGGGGTGGCTACACCTTC

j_gene: TRBJ2-7
d_gene: TRBD2
abundance: .
v_gene: TRBV5-6
CDR3aa: CASSLGRGVVSYEQYF
CDR3nt: TGTGCCAGCAGCTTGGGTCGGGGGGTGGTCTCCTACGAGCAGTACTTC

j_gene: TRBJ1-4
d_gene: .
abundance: .
v_gene: TRBV5-1
CDR3aa: CASSPTEQGVGEKLFF
CDR3nt: TGCGCCAGCAGCCCGACCGAACAGGGAGTAGGCGAAAAACTGTTTTTT

j_gene: TRBJ2-3
d_gene: .
abundance: .
v_gene: TRBV6-5
CDR3aa: CASSFRDGHTDTQYF
CDR3nt: TGTGCCAGCAGTTTCCGGGACGGACACACAGATACGCAGTATTTT

j_gene: TRBJ1-2
d_gene: .
abundance: .
v_gene: TRBV29-1
CDR3aa: CSFWTARNGGYTF
CDR3nt: TGCAGCTTCTGGACAGCGAGAAATGGTGGCTACACCTTC

j_gene: TRBJ2-7
d_gene: .
abundance: .
v_gene: TRBV24-1
CDR3aa: CATSDASTYEQYF
CDR3nt: TGTGCCACCAGTGATGCAAGTACCTACGAGCAGTACTTC

j_gene: TRBJ2-7
d_gene: .
abundance: .
v_gene: TRBV28
CDR3aa: CASSLAGAGNDEQYF
CDR3nt: TGTGCCAGCAGTTTAGCAGGCGCGGGGAACGACGAGCAGTACTTC

j_gene: TRBJ2-2
d_gene: TRBD2
abundance: .
v_gene: TRBV5-1
CDR3aa: CASRAGTSGVTGELFF
CDR3nt: TGCGCCAGCAGGGCCGGGACTAGCGGGGTCACCGGGGAGCTGTTTTTT

j_gene: TRBJ1-6
d_gene: TRBD1
abundance: .
v_gene: TRBV5-5
CDR3aa: CASSRTGINSPLHF
CDR3nt: TGTGCCAGCTCAAGGACAGGGATCAATTCACCCCTCCACTTT

j_gene: TRBJ1-2
d_gene: .
abundance: .
v_gene: TRBV7-2
CDR3aa: CASSLSLYGYTF
CDR3nt: TGTGCCAGCAGCTTATCCCTCTATGGCTACACCTTC

j_gene: TRBJ2-7
d_gene: TRBD1
abundance: .
v_gene: TRBV7-3
CDR3aa: CASSRGQGQGSYEQYF
CDR3nt: TGTGCCAGCAGTCGGGGTCAGGGACAGGGGTCCTACGAGCAGTACTTC

j_gene: TRBJ2-3
d_gene: .
abundance: .
v_gene: TRBV6-5
CDR3aa: CASRKHLGTQYF
CDR3nt: TGTGCCAGCAGAAAACACCTGGGTACGCAGTATTTT

j_gene: TRBJ2-3
d_gene: .
abundance: .
v_gene: TRBV14
CDR3aa: CASSLGADTQYF
CDR3nt: TGTGCCAGCAGCCTAGGGGCAGATACGCAGTATTTT

j_gene: TRBJ2-3
d_gene: TRBD1
abundance: .
v_gene: TRBV28
CDR3aa: CASRPGTGKGADTQYF
CDR3nt: TGTGCCAGCAGACCCGGGACAGGGAAAGGGGCAGATACGCAGTATTTT

j_gene: TRBJ1-1
d_gene: .
abundance: .
v_gene: TRBV6-5
CDR3aa: CASSGNLEAFF
CDR3nt: TGTGCCAGCAGCGGGAACTTGGAAGCTTTCTTT

j_gene: TRBJ2-2
d_gene: .
abundance: .
v_gene: TRBV5-1
CDR3aa: CASTPSTSYTGELFF
CDR3nt: TGCGCCAGCACCCCAAGTACTAGCTACACCGGGGAGCTGTTTTTT

j_gene: TRBJ1-3
d_gene: TRBD1
abundance: few
v_gene: TRBV4-3
CDR3aa: CASSQATGGTGNTIYF
CDR3nt: TGCGCCAGCAGCCAAGCTACAGGGGGAACTGGAAACACCATATATTTT

j_gene: TRBJ2-5
d_gene: .
abundance: .
v_gene: TRBV11-2
CDR3aa: CASSYSVIETQYF
CDR3nt: TGTGCCAGCAGCTATAGTGTCATAGAGACCCAGTACTTC

j_gene: TRBJ1-2
d_gene: .
abundance: .
v_gene: TRBV3-1/TRBV3-2
CDR3aa: CASSQDTTDYGYTF
CDR3nt: TGTGCCAGCAGCCAAGATACGACAGACTATGGCTACACCTTC